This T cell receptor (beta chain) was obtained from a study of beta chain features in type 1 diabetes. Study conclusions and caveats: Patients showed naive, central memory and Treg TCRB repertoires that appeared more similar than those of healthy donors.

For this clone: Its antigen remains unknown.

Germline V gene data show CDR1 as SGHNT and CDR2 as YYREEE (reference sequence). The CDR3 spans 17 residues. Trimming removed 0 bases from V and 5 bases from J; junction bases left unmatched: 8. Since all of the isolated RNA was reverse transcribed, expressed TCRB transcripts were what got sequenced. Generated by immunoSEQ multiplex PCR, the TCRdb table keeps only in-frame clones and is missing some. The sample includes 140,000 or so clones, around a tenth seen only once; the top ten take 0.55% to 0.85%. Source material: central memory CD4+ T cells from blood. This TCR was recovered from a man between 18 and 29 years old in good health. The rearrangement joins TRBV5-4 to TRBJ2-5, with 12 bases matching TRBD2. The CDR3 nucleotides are TGTGCCAGCAGCTTGGACGGTCTAGCGGGGGGGCTGGAGACCCAGTACTTC. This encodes CASSLDGLAGGLETQYF.